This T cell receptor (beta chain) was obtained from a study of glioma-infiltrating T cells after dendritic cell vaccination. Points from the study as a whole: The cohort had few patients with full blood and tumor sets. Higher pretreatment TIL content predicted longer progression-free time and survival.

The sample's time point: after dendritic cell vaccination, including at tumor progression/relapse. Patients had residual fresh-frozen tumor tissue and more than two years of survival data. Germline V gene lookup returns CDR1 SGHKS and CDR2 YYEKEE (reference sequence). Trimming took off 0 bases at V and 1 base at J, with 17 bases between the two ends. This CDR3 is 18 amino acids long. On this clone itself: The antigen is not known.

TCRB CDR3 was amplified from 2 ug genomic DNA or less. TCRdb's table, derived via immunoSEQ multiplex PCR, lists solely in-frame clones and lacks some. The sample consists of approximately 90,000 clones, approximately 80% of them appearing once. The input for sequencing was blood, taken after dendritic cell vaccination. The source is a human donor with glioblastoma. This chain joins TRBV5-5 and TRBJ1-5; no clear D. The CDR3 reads CASSLVGSGSGSNQPQHF. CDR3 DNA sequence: TGTGCCAGCAGCTTGGTGGGTTCGGGGAGTGGCAGCAATCAGCCCCAGCATTTT.